These T cell receptor beta chains were read from a single sample in a study of blood T cell repertoires in COVID-19. Assay: immunoSEQ multiplex PCR; the TCRdb copy retains only in-frame clones and omits some. In the table there are some 27,000 clones, roughly two thirds of which are singletons. The sequencing sample was made of peripheral blood. The receptors derive from a human donor in a cohort sampled during active COVID-19. Each CDR3 is given with its conserved first and last residue. D genes are given only for firm matches. Clone size, where shown, is once, few, many, or a class for clones that have expanded.

D | size | J | V | CDR3 | DNA
TRBD2 | once | TRBJ2-1 | TRBV5-8 | CASSAEGTSAYNEQFF | TGTGCCAGCAGCGCGGAAGGGACTAGCGCCTACAATGAGCAGTTCTTC
TRBD2 | many | TRBJ2-2 | TRBV2 | CASSGIWTRSNTGELFF | TGTGCCAGCAGTGGGATTTGGACTAGATCGAACACCGGGGAGCTGTTTTTT
TRBD2 | few | TRBJ2-2 | TRBV2 | CASSRGGIGELFF | TGTGCCAGCTCCCGGGGGGGCATCGGGGAGCTGTTTTTT
TRBD1 | - | TRBJ2-2 | TRBV5-1 | CASSSPGQGWTGELFF | TGCGCCAGCAGCTCTCCGGGACAGGGCTGGACCGGGGAGCTGTTTTTT
- | few | TRBJ2-1 | TRBV21-1 | CASPKAPGTSGRDEQFF | TGTGCCAGCCCCAAAGCTCCCGGGACTAGCGGGCGAGATGAGCAGTTCTTC
TRBD1 | - | TRBJ2-3 | TRBV19 | CASSTSGTGNTDTQYF | TGTGCCAGTAGTACCTCAGGGACAGGGAACACAGATACGCAGTATTTT
TRBD2 | - | TRBJ2-3 | TRBV7-6 | CASSSGLAGGPPQYF | TGTGCCAGCAGTTCTGGACTAGCGGGAGGGCCACCGCAGTATTTT
TRBD1 | - | TRBJ1-2 | TRBV11-2 | CASSKRTGGMSNYGYTF | TGTGCCAGCAGCAAGAGGACAGGGGGCATGTCTAACTATGGCTACACCTTC
TRBD1 | - | TRBJ1-2 | TRBV11-1 | CASSPSMGQGFGGYTF | TGTGCCAGCAGCCCCTCCATGGGACAGGGGTTTGGTGGCTACACCTTC
TRBD1 | - | TRBJ2-7 | TRBV2 | CASMAGGYEQYF | TGTGCCAGCATGGCAGGGGGCTACGAGCAGTACTTC
TRBD2 | - | TRBJ2-7 | TRBV27 | CASSQQLAGDSYEQYF | TGTGCCAGCAGTCAACAACTAGCGGGGGACTCCTACGAGCAGTACTTC
- | - | TRBJ2-2 | TRBV7-2 | CASSFQGTGELFF | TGTGCCAGCAGCTTCCAGGGAACCGGGGAGCTGTTTTTT
TRBD2 | - | TRBJ2-3 | TRBV27 | CASSLVAAGGGFGDTDTQYF | TGTGCCAGCAGCCTCGTCGCGGCGGGAGGGGGCTTTGGGGACACAGATACGCAGTATTTT
TRBD1 | - | TRBJ1-2 | TRBV4-3 | CASSESGGRGGSYYGYTF | TGCGCCAGCAGCGAAAGTGGGGGGCGAGGGGGCTCCTACTATGGCTACACCTTC
- | - | TRBJ2-3 | TRBV11-3 | CASSLEGDLSTDTQYF | TGTGCCAGCAGCTTAGAAGGTGACTTGAGCACAGATACGCAGTATTTT
TRBD2 | - | TRBJ2-1 | TRBV5-1 | CASSLDGTSGLSYNEQFF | TGCGCCAGCAGCTTGGACGGGACTAGCGGTCTCTCCTACAATGAGCAGTTCTTC
TRBD1 | - | TRBJ2-5 | TRBV2 | CASTRTGVPRETQYF | TGTGCCAGCACGAGAACAGGGGTCCCCCGTGAGACCCAGTACTTC
- | - | TRBJ2-1 | TRBV9 | CASSVDGGDNEQFF | TGTGCCAGCAGCGTAGATGGCGGGGACAATGAGCAGTTCTTC
TRBD1 | - | TRBJ1-2 | TRBV7-9 | CASSFGQGSLKGYTF | TGTGCCAGCAGCTTCGGACAGGGCTCACTCAAGGGCTACACCTTC
TRBD1 | - | TRBJ1-2 | TRBV4-1 | CASSQTGTENYGYTF | TGCGCCAGCAGCCAGACGGGGACAGAGAACTATGGCTACACCTTC
TRBD2 | many | TRBJ2-2 | TRBV7-3 | CASSLGGRANGELFF | TGTGCCAGCAGCTTAGGTGGGAGGGCCAACGGGGAGCTGTTTTTT
TRBD1 | - | TRBJ2-1 | TRBV5-1 | CASSLSAARGKNEQFF | TGCGCCAGCAGCTTGTCGGCCGCCAGGGGGAAAAATGAGCAGTTCTTC
TRBD2 | - | TRBJ2-3 | TRBV11-2 | CASSLGGGNTDTQYF | TGTGCCAGCAGCTTAGGGGGAGGGAACACAGATACGCAGTATTTT
TRBD2 | - | TRBJ2-7 | TRBV19 | CASSTLGGDGVYEQYF | TGTGCCAGTAGCACCCTGGGAGGGGATGGGGTCTACGAGCAGTACTTC
- | - | TRBJ2-5 | TRBV10-3 | CATRGGPQETQYF | TGTGCCACCCGAGGAGGGCCACAAGAGACCCAGTACTTC
- | - | TRBJ1-3 | TRBV2 | CASSDEGPGNTIYF | TGTGCCAGCAGTGACGAGGGTCCTGGAAACACCATATATTTT
TRBD1 | - | TRBJ2-5 | TRBV5-1 | CASSIGQGLGETQYF | TGCGCCAGTTCAATCGGACAGGGGTTGGGAGAGACCCAGTACTTC
TRBD1 | - | TRBJ1-5 | TRBV5-4 | CASSPRDREPQPQHF | TGTGCCAGCAGCCCCCGGGACAGGGAACCTCAGCCCCAGCATTTT
TRBD2 | few | TRBJ2-1 | TRBV7-2 | CASSLAGTSGNEQFF | TGTGCCAGCAGCTTGGCCGGGACTAGCGGCAATGAGCAGTTCTTC
- | once | TRBJ1-1 | TRBV9 | CASSPVVPNTEAFF | TGTGCCAGCAGCCCAGTGGTCCCGAACACTGAAGCTTTCTTT